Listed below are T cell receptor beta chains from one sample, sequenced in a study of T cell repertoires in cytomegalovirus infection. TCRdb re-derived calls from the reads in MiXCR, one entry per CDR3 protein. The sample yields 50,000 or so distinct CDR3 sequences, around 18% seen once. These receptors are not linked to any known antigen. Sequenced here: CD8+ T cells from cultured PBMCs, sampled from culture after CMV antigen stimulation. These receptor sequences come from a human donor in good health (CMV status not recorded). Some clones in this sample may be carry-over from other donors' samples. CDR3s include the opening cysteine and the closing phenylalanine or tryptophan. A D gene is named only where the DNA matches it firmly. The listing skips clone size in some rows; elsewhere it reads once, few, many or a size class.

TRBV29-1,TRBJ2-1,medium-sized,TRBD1,TGCAGCGTTGATGGGCAGGGGGCCTACAATGAGCAGTTCTTC,CSVDGQGAYNEQFF
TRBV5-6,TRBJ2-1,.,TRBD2,TGTGCCAGCAGCTCTTCAGCGGGAGGGGCTCCGAATGAGCAGTTCTTC,CASSSSAGGAPNEQFF
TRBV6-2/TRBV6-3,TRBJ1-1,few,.,TGTGCCAGCAGGACTCACTGGAACACTGAAGCTTTCTTT,CASRTHWNTEAFF
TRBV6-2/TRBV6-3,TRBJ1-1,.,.,TGTGCCAGCAGTTCCCTGACAAGGTCGGCGAACACTGAAGCTTTCTTT,CASSSLTRSANTEAFF
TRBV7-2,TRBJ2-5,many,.,TGTGCCAGCAGCTCCTCGTTACTCCAGCAAGAGACCCAGTACTTC,CASSSSLLQQETQYF
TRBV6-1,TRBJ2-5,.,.,TGTGCCAGCAGGACCCCCAGGGCGCAAGAGACCCAGTACTTC,CASRTPRAQETQYF
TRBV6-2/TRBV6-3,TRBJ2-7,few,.,TGTGCCAGCACAGGGGCGAGAGGCCTATTCTACGAGCAGTACTTC,CASTGARGLFYEQYF
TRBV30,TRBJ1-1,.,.,TGTGCCTGGAGTGTAAGAGGGTGGGGCACTGAAGCTTTCTTT,CAWSVRGWGTEAFF
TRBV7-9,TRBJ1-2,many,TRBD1,TGTGCCAGCAGCGGACAGGAAGCTAACTATGGCTACACCTTC,CASSGQEANYGYTF
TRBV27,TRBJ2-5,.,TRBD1,TGTGCCAGCAGTCTGCGGGACAGGGGATGGGAGACCCAGTACTTC,CASSLRDRGWETQYF
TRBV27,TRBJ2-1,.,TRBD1,TGTGCCAGCCGCCTTAGACAGGGGGCGAAAGAGCAGTTCTTC,CASRLRQGAKEQFF
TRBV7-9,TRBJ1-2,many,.,TGTGCCAGCAGTAGTCGGGTGGGGAACTATGGCTACACCTTC,CASSSRVGNYGYTF
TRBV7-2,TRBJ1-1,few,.,TGTGCCAGCACCATTTGGGGGGGCGCGAACACTGAAGCTTTCTTT,CASTIWGGANTEAFF
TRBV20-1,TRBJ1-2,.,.,TGCAGTGCCTTGAGGAGGGACTATGGCTACACCTTC,CSALRRDYGYTF
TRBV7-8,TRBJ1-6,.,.,TGTGCCAGCAGCCATCTGGACCGATCCAGGGATTCACCCCTCCACTTT,CASSHLDRSRDSPLHF
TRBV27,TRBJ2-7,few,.,TGTGCCAGCAGTGAAAGGCCAGGGCCCTACGAGCAGTACTTC,CASSERPGPYEQYF
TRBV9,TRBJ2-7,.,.,TGTGCCAGCAGCGTAGCAGGGGGGACCTACGAGCAGTACTTC,CASSVAGGTYEQYF
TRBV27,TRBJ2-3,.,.,TGTGCCAGCAGTCCTCCTCCCCGGGCCACAGATACGCAGTATTTT,CASSPPPRATDTQYF
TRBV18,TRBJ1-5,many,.,TGTGCCAGCTCACCAGGAAAATATAGCAATCAGCCCCAGCATTTT,CASSPGKYSNQPQHF
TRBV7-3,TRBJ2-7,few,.,TGTGCCAGCAGCTTGGACAGCGACTCGTACGAGCAGTACTTC,CASSLDSDSYEQYF
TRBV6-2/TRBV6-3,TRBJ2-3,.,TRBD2,TGTGCCAGCAGTTACTACGGCGGGGGTAAAAGGGGAGATACGCAGTATTTT,CASSYYGGGKRGDTQYF
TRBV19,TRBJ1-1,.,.,TGTGCCAGTAGTATGGTCGGGAACACTGAAGCTTTCTTT,CASSMVGNTEAFF
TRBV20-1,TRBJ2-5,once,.,TGCAGTGCTAGAGAAAATAGGGAGTGGACAGAACAAGAGACCCAGTACTTC,CSARENREWTEQETQYF
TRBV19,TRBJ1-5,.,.,TGTGCCAGTAGTGCCTCTACAGGACTTGATCAGCCCCAGCATTTT,CASSASTGLDQPQHF
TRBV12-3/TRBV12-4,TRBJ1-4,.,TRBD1,TGTGCCAGCAGTTCGGACAGGGGAAGGGAAAAACTGTTTTTT,CASSSDRGREKLFF
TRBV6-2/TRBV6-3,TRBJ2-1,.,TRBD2,TGTGCCAGCAGGCCTTCACTAGCGGGTAAGGACAATGAGCAGTTCTTC,CASRPSLAGKDNEQFF
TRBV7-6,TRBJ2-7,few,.,TGTGCCAGCAGCCCATCGGCCGGGGGCCAGGACGAGCAGTACTTC,CASSPSAGGQDEQYF
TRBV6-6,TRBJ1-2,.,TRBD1,TGTGCCAGCAGGGCCAGGACAGGGGGAAGCTATGGCTACACCTTC,CASRARTGGSYGYTF
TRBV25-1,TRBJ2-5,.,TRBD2,TGTGCCAGCAGTGAATATTTAGCGGGGGGTCCACAAGAGACCCAGTACTTC,CASSEYLAGGPQETQYF
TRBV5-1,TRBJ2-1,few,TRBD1,TGCGCCAGCAGCGGAGGCACAGGGGGTATCGATGAGCAGTTCTTC,CASSGGTGGIDEQFF
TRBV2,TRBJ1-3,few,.,TGTGCCAGCGGGTACACCACAAGGGCCTCTGGAAACACCATATATTTT,CASGYTTRASGNTIYF
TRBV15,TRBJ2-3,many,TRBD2,TGTGCCACCAGCAACCAAGCGGGGGGGCCCGATACGCAGTATTTT,CATSNQAGGPDTQYF